The 10 T cell receptor beta chains presented below share a single source sample, sequenced in a study of molecular identifiers for immune sequencing clone quantification. In TCRdb, the PCR reads were re-called with MiXCR into one record per CDR3 protein. This sample yields 40,000 or so distinct CDR3 sequences, of which less than 20% are seen a single time; about 1% belongs to the top ten. Material: naive CD8+ T cells from blood, with Jurkat cell RNA spiked in. Subset indicated: FACS-sorted CD8+CD4-CCR7+CD45RA+ naive T cells. These receptors all stem from a human donor in good health. Some libraries in this study had Jurkat cell RNA spiked in.

On this clonotype: Without the conserved terminal phenylalanine or tryptophan, this CDR3 likely stems from a read error. The chain links TRBV7-9 to TRBJ1-1, with D perhaps TRBD1 (5 bases). Trimming took 6 bases from V and 10 from J, leaving 18 bases between them. The CDR3 spans 13 residues. From germline, CDR1 is SEHNR and CDR2 FQNEAQ (reference sequence). CDR3 nucleotides: TGTGCCAGCAGTCCCGGACGGGGGGTCGGAGCTTTCTCT. It codes for CASSPGRGVGAFS.

This clonotype was seen many times. The V and J genes are TRBV7-9 and TRBJ2-3; tentative D call: TRBD2 (5 bases). The CDR3 spans 14 residues. V was shortened by 7 bases and J by 0 bases, with 11 bases between the two germline ends. Germline CDR1 is SEHNR and CDR2 is FQNEAQ (reference sequence). In nucleotides, the CDR3 is TGTGCCAGCACCCACGGGGTTAGCACAGATACGCAGTATTTT. It translates to CASTHGVSTDTQYF.

J is TRBJ1-5 and V is TRBV3-1, with D tentatively TRBD1 (6 bases). The ends were cut back, 4 bases at V and 7 bases at J, with 11 bases in the middle. This CDR3 is built from 13 residues. In germline, CDR1 is LGHDT, CDR2 YNNKEL (reference sequence). CDR3 residues: CASSRTRGQPQHF. CDR3 sequence (DNA): TGTGCCAGCAGCCGAACCAGGGGCCAGCCCCAGCATTTT. Full variable domain (remainder filled in from reference TRBV3-1 and TRBJ1-5): DTAVSQTPKYLVTQMGNDKSIKCEQNLGHDTMYWYKQDSKKFLKIMFSYNNKELIINETVPNRFSPKSPDKAHLNLHINSLELGDSAVYFCASSRTRGQPQHFGDGTRLSIL.

This clonotype was found many times. The rearrangement links TRBV20-1 to TRBJ2-3, with 11 bases lining up with TRBD2. J lost 0 bases, V lost 4 bases, and 24 bases had no gene match. The CDR3 runs to 22 residues. Germline V gives CDR1 DFQATT, CDR2 SNEGSKA (reference sequence). The CDR3 DNA reads TGCAGTGCTATCCTCACGCCCGGCCTAGCGGGGGGAGACCAGTCTAGCACAGATACGCAGTATTTT. As protein: CSAILTPGLAGGDQSSTDTQYF.

Many counts were recorded for this clonotype. The V call is TRBV19, the J call TRBJ2-7; TRBD1 aligns across 10 bases. V lost 6 bases to trimming and J lost 1 base; unmatched junction nucleotides: 6. CDR1 LNHDA and CDR2 SQIVND come from the germline V gene (reference sequence). The CDR3 length is 15 residues. Here the CDR3 reads CASSPGQGGSYEQYF. In DNA form, the CDR3 reads TGTGCCAGTAGCCCTGGACAGGGGGGGTCCTACGAGCAGTACTTC.

This clonotype showed up many times. The V gene is TRBV27, the J gene TRBJ2-7, with 11 positions matching TRBD1. This CDR3 comprises 15 residues. V lost 5 bases to trimming and J lost 1 base; unmatched junction nucleotides: 4. Germline V CDR1 and CDR2: MNHEY, SMNVEV (reference sequence). CDR3 bases: TGTGCCAGCAGTGGACAGGGGGCTGGTTCCTACGAGCAGTACTTC. Its protein is CASSGQGAGSYEQYF.

This clonotype was seen ten or more times. V is TRBV7-2 and J is TRBJ2-7, with TRBD2 matching over 12 bases. Germline V lookup: CDR1 SGHTA, CDR2 FQGNSA. CDR3 length equals 15 residues. With 5 bases clipped from V and 2 bases from J, the junction kept 4 bases outside the gene matches. This CDR3 is CASSPGLAGTYEQYF. The CDR3 nucleotides are TGTGCCAGCAGCCCCGGACTAGCGGGGACCTACGAGCAGTACTTC.

The rearrangement joins TRBV12-3 or TRBV12-4 to TRBJ1-1; D remains ambiguous. The V and J ends lost 5 bases and 1 base respectively, with 8 bases between them. The CDR3 sequence is 13 residues long. CDR3 nucleotide sequence: TGTGCCAGCAGTCAGGCGTGGAACACTGAAGCTTTCTTT. This gives the protein CASSQAWNTEAFF.

The rearrangement joins TRBV20-1 to TRBJ2-7, with D maybe TRBD1 (5 bases). V shed 1 base and J shed 2 bases, with 12 bases lying between them. CDR3 length: 14 residues. Germline values: CDR1 DFQATT, CDR2 SNEGSKA (reference sequence). CDR3 region: CSARGPLDTYEQYF. CDR3 coding DNA: TGCAGTGCTAGAGGGCCCTTGGACACCTACGAGCAGTACTTC.

Many counts were recorded for this clonotype. The chain uses TRBV27 and TRBJ2-3; D could derive from TRBD1 or TRBD2 (5 bases each). This CDR3 region has 17 residues. Germline CDR1 reads MNHEY; CDR2 reads SMNVEV (reference sequence). Trimming left V 3 bases short and J 5 bases short, with 21 bases between. CDR3 nucleotides: TGTGCCAGCAGTTTTAGAAAGGGGTCCCCCGAGGGAGATACGCAGTATTTT. Protein product: CASSFRKGSPEGDTQYF.